The 11 T cell receptor beta chains reported below all come from one sample, sequenced in a study of blood T cell repertoires in COVID-19. Repertoires were generated with immunoSEQ multiplex PCR, while TCRdb's copy carries only in-frame clones and drops some. The data contain approximately 250,000 clones, approximately 88% of them singletons. Source material: peripheral blood. The receptors were gathered from a woman aged 70-85 years with COVID-19, enrolled during active disease.

The chain uses TRBV3-1 (or the pseudogene TRBV3-2) and TRBJ2-7; 12 bases agree with TRBD2. The germline CDR1 and CDR2 sequences are LGHDT and YNNKEL (reference sequence). J lost 7 bases, V lost 4 bases, and 14 bases had no gene match. CDR3 size: 17 residues. CDR3 protein: CASSLRLAGEGAGEQYF. The CDR3 DNA follows: TGTGCCAGCAGCCTGAGACTAGCGGGAGAAGGGGCGGGGGAGCAGTACTTC.

The sample holds one count of this clone. This sequence joins TRBV2 and TRBJ1-6; 7 bases map to TRBD1. The CDR3 has 17 amino acids. CDR1 is SNHLY, CDR2 FYNNEI, per germline. V lost 6 bases to trimming and J lost 4 bases; unmatched junction nucleotides: 12. CDR3 coding DNA: TGTGCCAGCAGGATACTACAGGGGCCCCCGTATAATTCACCCCTCCACTTT. It is translated as CASRILQGPPYNSPLHF.

The rearrangement uses TRBV2 and TRBJ1-5; D not certain. The germline V gene has CDR1 SNHLY and CDR2 FYNNEI. Trimming shortened V by 5 bases and J by 6 bases, and 14 bases separated the two germline ends. The CDR3 is 14 amino acids. CDR3 in DNA: TGTGCCAGCAGTCCTGGACCGGGGAGTCAGCCCCAGCATTTT. Its protein product is CASSPGPGSQPQHF.

This chain uses TRBV6-2 or TRBV6-3 with TRBJ2-7; 8 bases agree with TRBD1. The trim removed 2 bases at V and 13 bases at J, leaving 7 bases unmatched. The CDR3 loop spans 12 amino acids. Germline V gene data show CDR1 as MNHEY and CDR2 as SVGEGT. The CDR3 here is CASSYPDRVCYF. Here the CDR3 DNA reads TGTGCCAGCAGTTACCCGGACAGGGTTTGTTACTTC.

This chain uses TRBV2 with TRBJ1-2; no clear D gene. The V end lost 0 bases, the J end lost 2 bases, and 4 bases lay between the germline ends. Germline V gives CDR1 SNHLY, CDR2 FYNNEI. The CDR3 has 13 residues. The chain's CDR3 is CASSEAPNYGYTF. CDR3 DNA sequence: TGTGCCAGCAGTGAAGCCCCGAACTATGGCTACACCTTC.

V is TRBV27 and J is TRBJ2-3; 9 bases line up with TRBD2. V shed 0 bases and J 2 bases; nucleotides not matched to a gene: 6. Per germline, CDR1 MNHEY and CDR2 SMNVEV (reference sequence). The CDR3 is 17 residues long. CDR3 coding DNA: TGTGCCAGCAGTTTATCGAGTAGCGGGAGCCTCACAGATACGCAGTATTTT. Amino acid sequence: CASSLSSSGSLTDTQYF.

The chain employs TRBV9 and TRBJ1-1; no definite D call. Germline V gene sequence: CDR1 SGDLS, CDR2 YYNGEE. The V end lost 3 bases, the J end lost 2 bases, and 11 bases lay between the germline ends. The CDR3 runs 14 residues. The CDR3 region is CASSGNGLNTEAFF. The CDR3 DNA sequence: TGTGCCAGCAGCGGAAATGGACTCAACACTGAAGCTTTCTTT. The whole variable domain, remainder taken from reference TRBV9 and TRBJ1-1, is DSGVTQTPKHLITATGQRVTLRCSPRSGDLSVYWYQQSLDQGLQFLIQYYNGEERAKGNILERFSAQQFPDLHSELNLSSLELGDSALYFCASSGNGLNTEAFFGQGTRLTVV.

The gene calls are TRBV6-2 or TRBV6-3 and TRBJ2-2; the D gene is possibly TRBD1 (5 bases). V lost 5 bases, J lost 4 bases, and 8 bases lay in between. The CDR3 runs to 13 residues. Germline V lookup: CDR1 MNHEY, CDR2 SVGEGT. The CDR3 region is CASSPTVTGELFF. The CDR3 nucleotides read TGTGCCAGCAGTCCGACAGTCACCGGGGAGCTGTTTTTT.

Remarks on this clone: The sample holds other DNA sequences that translate to the same CDR3. This rearrangement joins TRBV7-9 to TRBJ1-5; D might be TRBD1 (5 bases). V dropped 2 bases and J dropped 4 bases, with 6 bases sitting between them. CDR1 and CDR2 from the germline V gene are SEHNR and FQNEAQ (reference sequence). The CDR3 is made up of 13 amino acids. CDR3 amino acids: CASSLQGNQPQHF. The DNA for the CDR3 is TGTGCCAGCAGCTTACAGGGTAATCAGCCCCAGCATTTT.

The chain has TRBV7-3 and TRBJ2-2; TRBD2 matches at 11 bases. V lost 5 bases, J lost 6 bases, and 5 bases stayed unmatched. From germline, CDR1 is SGHTA and CDR2 FQGTGA. The length of the CDR3 is 15 residues. CDR3 nucleotides: TGTGCCAGCAGCCCGCGGACTAGCGGGCCCGGGGAGCTGTTTTTT. This sequence encodes CASSPRTSGPGELFF. Together with reference TRBV7-3 and TRBJ2-2, the CDR3 gives the full variable domain: GAGVSQTPSNKVTEKGKYVELRCDPISGHTALYWYRQSLGQGPEFLIYFQGTGAADDSGLPNDRFFAVRPEGSVSTLKIQRTERGDSAVYLCASSPRTSGPGELFFGEGSRLTVL.

The J gene is TRBJ2-3, the V gene TRBV7-3; the D is unclear. Deletions cut 1 base from V and 6 bases from J, with 8 bases between. This CDR3 spans 13 amino acids. Germline CDR1 reads SGHTA; CDR2 reads FQGTGA. CDR3 nucleotide sequence: TGTGCCAGCAGCTTAATGTCGAGGGATACGCAGTATTTT. This gives the protein CASSLMSRDTQYF.